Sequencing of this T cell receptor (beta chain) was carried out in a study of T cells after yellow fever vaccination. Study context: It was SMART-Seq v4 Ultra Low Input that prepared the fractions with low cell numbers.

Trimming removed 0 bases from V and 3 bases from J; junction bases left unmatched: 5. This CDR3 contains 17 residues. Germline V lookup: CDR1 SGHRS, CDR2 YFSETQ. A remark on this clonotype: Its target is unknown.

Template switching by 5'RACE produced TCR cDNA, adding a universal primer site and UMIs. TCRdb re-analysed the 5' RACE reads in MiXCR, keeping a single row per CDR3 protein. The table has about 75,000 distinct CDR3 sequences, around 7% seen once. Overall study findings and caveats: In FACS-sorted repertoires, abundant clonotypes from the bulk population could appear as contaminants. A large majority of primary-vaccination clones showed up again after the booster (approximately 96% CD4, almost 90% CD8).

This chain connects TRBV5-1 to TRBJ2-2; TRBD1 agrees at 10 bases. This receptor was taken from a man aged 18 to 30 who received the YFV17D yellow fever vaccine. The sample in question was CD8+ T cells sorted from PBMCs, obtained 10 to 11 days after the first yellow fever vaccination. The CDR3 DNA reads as TGCGCCAGCAGCTTGGAAAGACAGGGGGCTTACACCGGGGAGCTGTTTTTT. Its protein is CASSLERQGAYTGELFF.